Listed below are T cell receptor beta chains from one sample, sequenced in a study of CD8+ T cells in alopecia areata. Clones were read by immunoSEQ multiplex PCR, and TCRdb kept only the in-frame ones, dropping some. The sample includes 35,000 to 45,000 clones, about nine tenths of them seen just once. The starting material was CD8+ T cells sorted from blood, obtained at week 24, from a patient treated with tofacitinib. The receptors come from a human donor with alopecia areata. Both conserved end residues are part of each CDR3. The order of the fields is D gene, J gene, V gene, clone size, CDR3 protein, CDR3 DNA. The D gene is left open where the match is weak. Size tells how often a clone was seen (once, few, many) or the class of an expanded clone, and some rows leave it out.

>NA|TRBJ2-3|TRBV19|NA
CASSITGLGTDTQYF
TGTGCCAGTAGTATAACAGGTCTGGGGACAGATACGCAGTATTTT
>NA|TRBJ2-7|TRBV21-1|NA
CANPTGNYEQYF
TGTGCCAACCCGACGGGAAACTACGAGCAGTACTTC
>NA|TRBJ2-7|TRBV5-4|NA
CASSTGTSSYEQYF
TGTGCCAGCAGCACCGGGACCAGCTCCTACGAGCAGTACTTC
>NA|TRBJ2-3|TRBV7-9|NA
CASSLTLSDTQYF
TGTGCCAGCAGCCTCACTCTTTCAGATACGCAGTATTTT
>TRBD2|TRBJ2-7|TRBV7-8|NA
CASSLGTSVAAYEQYF
TGTGCCAGCAGCTTGGGGACTAGCGTCGCGGCCTACGAGCAGTACTTC
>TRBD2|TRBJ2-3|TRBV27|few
CASSLSSGGGTQYF
TGTGCCAGCAGTTTATCGAGCGGGGGGGGTACGCAGTATTTT
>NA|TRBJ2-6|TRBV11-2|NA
CASSPGGANVLTF
TGTGCCAGCAGCCCCGGTGGGGCCAACGTCCTGACTTTC
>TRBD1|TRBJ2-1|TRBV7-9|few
CASSHRDRVNEQFF
TGTGCCAGCAGCCACCGGGACAGGGTGAATGAGCAGTTCTTC
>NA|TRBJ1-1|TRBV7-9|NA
CASSQGVGQNTEAFF
TGTGCCAGCAGCCAAGGTGTGGGTCAGAACACTGAAGCTTTCTTT
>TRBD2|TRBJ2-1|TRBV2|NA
CASTSGLAGNEQFF
TGTGCCAGCACCTCTGGACTAGCCGGCAATGAGCAGTTCTTC
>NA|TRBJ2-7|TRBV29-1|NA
CSVEEGRQGHYEQYF
TGCAGCGTTGAAGAAGGGAGGCAGGGCCACTACGAGCAGTACTTC
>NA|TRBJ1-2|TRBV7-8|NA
CASSSWDGGHSDGYTF
TGTGCCAGCAGCTCCTGGGACGGAGGTCATAGTGATGGCTACACCTTC
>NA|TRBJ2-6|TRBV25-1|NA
CASNADSGANVLTF
TGTGCCAGCAATGCCGACTCTGGGGCCAACGTCCTGACTTTC
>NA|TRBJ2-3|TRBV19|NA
CASSIGGTDTQYF
TGTGCCAGTAGTATAGGGGGCACAGATACGCAGTATTTT
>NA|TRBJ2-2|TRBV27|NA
CASSLSGTQTGELFF
TGTGCCAGCAGCCTATCCGGGACACAGACCGGGGAGCTGTTTTTT
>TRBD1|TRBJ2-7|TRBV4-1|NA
CASSQVGQVWEQYF
TGCGCCAGCAGCCAAGTCGGACAGGTTTGGGAGCAGTACTTC
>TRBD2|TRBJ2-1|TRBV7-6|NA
CASSDSSGVYNEQFF
TGTGCCAGCAGCGATTCTAGCGGGGTTTACAATGAGCAGTTCTTC
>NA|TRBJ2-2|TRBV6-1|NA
CASSEGYTGELFF
TGTGCCAGCAGTGAAGGGTACACCGGGGAGCTGTTTTTT
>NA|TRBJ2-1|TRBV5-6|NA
CASSLTYLNEQFF
TGTGCCAGCAGCTTAACCTACCTCAATGAGCAGTTCTTC
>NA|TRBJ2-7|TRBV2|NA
CASSEAVVEQYF
TGTGCCAGCAGTGAAGCTGTTGTCGAGCAGTACTTC
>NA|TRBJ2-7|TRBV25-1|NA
CASSASFSSYEQYF
TGTGCCAGCAGTGCAAGTTTTAGCTCCTACGAGCAGTACTTC
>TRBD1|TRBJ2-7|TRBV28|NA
CASSMDRFEQYF
TGTGCCAGCAGTATGGACAGGTTCGAGCAGTACTTC
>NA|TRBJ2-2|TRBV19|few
CASSRQADNPNTGELFF
TGTGCCAGTAGTCGGCAGGCCGACAACCCGAACACCGGGGAGCTGTTTTTT
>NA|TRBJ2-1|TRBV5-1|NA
CAGSLPPDNEQFF
TGCGCCGGCAGCTTGCCCCCCGACAATGAGCAGTTCTTC
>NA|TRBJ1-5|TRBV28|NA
CASSLTVDSNQPQHF
TGTGCCAGCAGTTTGACAGTTGATAGCAATCAGCCCCAGCATTTT
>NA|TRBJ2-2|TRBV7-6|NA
CASRAHTGELFF
TGTGCCAGCCGAGCGCACACCGGGGAGCTGTTTTTT
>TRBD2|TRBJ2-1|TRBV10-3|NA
CAISTQYLLRLAGGHYNEQFF
TGTGCCATCAGTACCCAGTACCTACTAAGACTAGCGGGGGGGCACTACAATGAGCAGTTCTTC
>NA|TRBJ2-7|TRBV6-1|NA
CASNNPTLSYEQYF
TGTGCCAGCAATAATCCCACGCTCTCCTACGAGCAGTACTTC
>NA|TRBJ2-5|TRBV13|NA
CASSLGTNRETQYF
TGTGCCAGCAGCTTAGGGACAAACAGGGAGACCCAGTACTTC
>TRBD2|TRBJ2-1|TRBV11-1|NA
CASKAGREQFF
TGTGCCAGCAAAGCGGGGCGTGAGCAGTTCTTC
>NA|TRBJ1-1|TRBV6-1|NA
CASRGHLNTEAFF
TGTGCCAGCCGGGGACACCTGAACACTGAAGCTTTCTTT
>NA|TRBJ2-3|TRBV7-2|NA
CASIMWGADTDTQYF
TGTGCCAGCATCATGTGGGGGGCGGACACAGATACGCAGTATTTT
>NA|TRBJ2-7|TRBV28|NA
CASSLPPTEEQYF
TGTGCCAGCAGTTTACCTCCCACCGAGGAGCAGTACTTC
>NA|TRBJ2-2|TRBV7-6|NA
CASSLSGAGGPGGELFF
TGTGCCAGCAGCTTATCGGGGGCCGGGGGGCCGGGCGGGGAGCTGTTTTTT
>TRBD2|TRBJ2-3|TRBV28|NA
CASSLLAGGNTQYF
TGTGCCAGCAGTTTACTAGCGGGGGGGAATACGCAGTATTTT
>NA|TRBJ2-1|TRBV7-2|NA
CASSLLKGNEQFF
TGTGCCAGCAGCCTACTCAAGGGGAACGAGCAGTTCTTC
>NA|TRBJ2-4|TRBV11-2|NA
CASSSLSLIAKNIQYF
TGTGCCAGCAGCTCCTTGTCCCTTATAGCCAAAAACATTCAGTACTTC
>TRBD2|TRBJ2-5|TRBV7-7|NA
CASSPHPSGLAGEETQYF
TGTGCCAGCAGCCCCCACCCCTCCGGACTAGCAGGGGAAGAGACCCAGTACTTC
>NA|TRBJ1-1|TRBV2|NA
CASSYDGPLGSNTEAFF
TGTGCCAGCAGCTACGACGGGCCTCTGGGATCGAACACTGAAGCTTTCTTT
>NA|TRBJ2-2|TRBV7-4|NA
CASRPLRENTGELFF
TGTGCCAGCAGACCTCTTAGGGAGAACACCGGGGAGCTGTTTTTT
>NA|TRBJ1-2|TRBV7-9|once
CASTVGSDYGYTF
TGTGCCAGCACCGTGGGGTCTGACTATGGCTACACCTTC